These T cell receptor beta chains were read from a single sample in a study of the immune and genomic landscape of osteosarcoma. Some clones are missing from TCRdb's copy, which holds only in-frame ones; the method was immunoSEQ multiplex PCR. The table shows about 10,000 clones, with 55% to 75% occurring only once. The material sequenced was osteosarcoma tumor tissue from the lung. The receptors were sampled from a human donor with osteosarcoma. Both conserved end residues are part of each CDR3. A D gene is named only where the DNA matches it firmly. The size field is filled for only some rows; it gives once, few, many or a size class.

D: -
J: TRBJ2-7
V: TRBV30
size: -
CDR3: CAWSTVRLPYEQYF
DNA: TGTGCCTGGAGCACAGTGCGGCTTCCCTACGAGCAGTACTTC

D: TRBD1
J: TRBJ1-4
V: TRBV5-1
size: -
CDR3: CASSLEQGLEKLFF
DNA: TGCGCCAGCAGCTTGGAACAGGGGCTTGAAAAACTGTTTTTT

D: TRBD2
J: TRBJ2-5
V: TRBV6-5
size: -
CDR3: CASSFVAGGWETQYF
DNA: TGTGCCAGCAGTTTTGTAGCGGGAGGGTGGGAGACCCAGTACTTC

D: TRBD1
J: TRBJ2-7
V: TRBV28
size: -
CDR3: CASSTPDRARPDYEQYF
DNA: TGTGCCAGCAGTACTCCGGACAGGGCCCGACCTGACTACGAGCAGTACTTC

D: TRBD2
J: TRBJ2-1
V: TRBV9
size: -
CDR3: CASSVDASGDNEQFF
DNA: TGTGCCAGCAGCGTAGATGCTAGCGGGGACAATGAGCAGTTCTTC

D: -
J: TRBJ2-1
V: TRBV5-8
size: -
CDR3: CASSPRLLQGYNEQFF
DNA: TGTGCCAGCAGCCCCCGCCTGTTGCAGGGGTACAATGAGCAGTTCTTC

D: -
J: TRBJ1-1
V: TRBV29-1
size: -
CDR3: CSVNKDPSGAFF
DNA: TGCAGCGTCAACAAGGATCCCTCGGGCGCTTTCTTT

D: TRBD2
J: TRBJ2-2
V: TRBV9
size: -
CDR3: CASSQTSGRAYGELFF
DNA: TGTGCCAGCAGCCAGACTAGCGGGAGGGCCTACGGGGAGCTGTTTTTT

D: -
J: TRBJ2-2
V: TRBV9
size: -
CDR3: CASSLTGNTGELFF
DNA: TGTGCCAGCAGCCTGACAGGCAACACCGGGGAGCTGTTTTTT

D: TRBD1
J: TRBJ1-5
V: TRBV25-1
size: medium-sized
CDR3: CASSSGTGFQPQHF
DNA: TGTGCCAGCAGTAGCGGGACAGGGTTTCAGCCCCAGCATTTT

D: -
J: TRBJ2-7
V: TRBV9
size: -
CDR3: CASSVHPWVYEQYF
DNA: TGTGCCAGCAGCGTACACCCCTGGGTCTACGAGCAGTACTTC

D: TRBD2
J: TRBJ2-7
V: TRBV4-2
size: -
CDR3: CASSPGAWTSGRYEQYF
DNA: TGTGCCAGCAGCCCGGGAGCCTGGACTAGCGGGAGATACGAGCAGTACTTC